Presented here are 20 T cell receptor beta chains from one specimen sequenced in a study of T-cell memory formation after mild COVID-19. TCRdb re-analysed the 5' RACE reads in MiXCR, keeping a single row per CDR3 protein. The table lists about 200,000 distinct CDR3 sequences, over 7.5% of them singletons, with 3.5% in the top ten. Sequences were obtained from PBMCs or a T cell subset sorted from them (not recorded which). The receptor set was obtained from a man in his late teens or twenties who had mild COVID-19 (a few samples of this study predate the infection). Cell type and time point are not known.

The sample holds a few counts of this clonotype. The chain joins TRBV20-1 to TRBJ2-1, with 8 bases lining up with TRBD2. Germline-derived CDR1 and CDR2 are DFQATT and SNEGSKA (reference sequence). The ends lost 3 bases at V and 4 bases at J; junction bases unmatched: 14. The CDR3 length is 17 residues. This CDR3 reads CSASGGPSGGGYNEQFF. The CDR3 nucleotides are TGCAGTGCTAGCGGAGGTCCCTCTGGCGGGGGGTACAATGAGCAGTTCTTC.

This clonotype was seen ten or more times. The chain couples TRBV6-5 to TRBJ2-3; 9 nucleotides line up with TRBD2. Germline V CDR1 and CDR2: MNHEY, SVGAGI. The V gene end was trimmed by 2 bases and the J gene end by 2 bases; junction bases not matched to a gene: 11. The CDR3 spans 18 residues. As DNA, the CDR3 is TGTGCCAGCAGTTACGGTTCTCCAGCGGGGGGACTCACAGATACGCAGTATTTT. It translates to CASSYGSPAGGLTDTQYF.

This clonotype was seen a handful of times. The chain links TRBV4-3 to TRBJ2-1; 10 positions match TRBD2. Germline V lookup: CDR1 LGHNA, CDR2 YSLEER. The CDR3 is 17 amino acids. V was pared by 1 base and J by 10 bases, with 13 bases of the junction left unmatched. CDR3 sequence reads: CASSQVSSGGMLIEQFF. CDR3 nucleotides: TGCGCCAGCAGCCAAGTTAGTAGCGGGGGGATGTTAATAGAGCAGTTCTTC.

The chain is built from TRBV18 and TRBJ1-1, with D unclear. CDR1 is KGHSH and CDR2 is LQKENI in the germline V gene. The CDR3 totals 13 residues. V gave up 0 bases and J gave up 6 bases, with 8 bases separating them. CDR3 in DNA: TGTGCCAGCTCACCACCGGCGGGCCCTGAAGCTTTCTTT. It translates to CASSPPAGPEAFF.

This clonotype appeared a single time. The chain combines TRBV20-1 with TRBJ2-2; D perhaps matches TRBD1 (6 bases). The CDR3 covers 11 residues. Germline V CDR1 and CDR2: DFQATT, SNEGSKA (reference sequence). V lost 5 bases to trimming and J lost 6 bases, with 7 bases between them. The CDR3 nucleotides are TGCAGTGCTGGACAGTCCGGGGAGCTGTTTTTT. Encoded protein: CSAGQSGELFF.

This clonotype has ten or more counts. V and J are TRBV20-1 and TRBJ2-1; D may be TRBD1 (7 bases). V dropped 4 bases and J dropped 7 bases, with 14 bases sitting between them. The CDR3 covers 13 residues. Germline CDR1 DFQATT, CDR2 SNEGSKA (reference sequence). CDR3 region: CSAIRGTDNEQFF. The CDR3, as DNA: TGCAGTGCTATTCGGGGGACAGATAATGAGCAGTTCTTC.

This clonotype was seen ten or more times. The chain uses TRBV27 and TRBJ2-7; tentative D call: TRBD2 (6 bases). Germline loops: CDR1 MNHEY, CDR2 SMNVEV (reference sequence). The CDR3 extends over 15 amino acids. V lost 6 bases and J 2 bases, leaving 17 bases between the germline ends. CDR3 residues: CASSSRGVGPYEQYF. The CDR3 DNA follows: TGTGCCAGCAGCTCTCGCGGGGTGGGGCCCTACGAGCAGTACTTC.

This clonotype was seen repeatedly, ten times or more. V and J are TRBV7-2 and TRBJ1-1, with 10 bases matching TRBD1. There are 13 residues in the CDR3. The germline V gene has CDR1 SGHTA and CDR2 FQGNSA. Trimming removed 5 bases from V and 11 bases from J; junction bases left unmatched: 8. This CDR3 reads CASSRDRGGGAFF. As DNA, the CDR3 is TGTGCCAGCAGCCGGGACAGGGGCGGAGGGGCTTTCTTT.

The chain uses TRBV5-1 and TRBJ2-2, with D tentatively TRBD1 (6 bases). The CDR3 covers 13 residues. Deletions cut 6 bases from V and 1 base from J, with 7 bases between. CDR1 SGHRS and CDR2 YFSETQ come from the germline V gene. The chain's CDR3 is CASTGQNTGELFF. CDR3 bases: TGCGCCAGCACGGGACAGAACACCGGGGAGCTGTTTTTT.

This clonotype came up a few times. V and J are TRBV4-3 and TRBJ2-7; D is perhaps TRBD1 (5 bases). Trimming took off 3 bases at V and 4 bases at J, with 10 bases between the two ends. Germline CDR1 reads LGHNA; CDR2 reads YSLEER. CDR3 length: 13 amino acids. The CDR3 here is CASSHQGTYEQYV. Written as DNA, the CDR3 is TGCGCCAGCAGCCATCAGGGTACGTACGAGCAGTACGTC.

The chain has TRBV5-8 and TRBJ1-5; 7 nucleotides line up with TRBD1. V dropped 5 bases and J dropped 2; count of bases not matched to a gene: 7. This CDR3 is built from 15 residues. Germline V CDR1 and CDR2: SGHTS, YDEGEE. DNA of the CDR3: TGTGCCAGCAGGGAATACAGGGGTGGCAATCAGCCCCAGCATTTT. Translated, it gives CASREYRGGNQPQHF.

The V and J genes are TRBV7-8 and TRBJ1-1; no definite D call. Germline lookup yields CDR1 SGHVS and CDR2 FQNEAQ. CDR3 length: 12 amino acids. V shed 5 bases and J shed 0 bases, with 4 bases lying between them. This CDR3 is CASSTVNTEAFF. The CDR3 nucleotides read TGTGCCAGCAGCACAGTGAACACTGAAGCTTTCTTT.

This clonotype has ten or more counts. The J gene is TRBJ2-5, the V gene TRBV7-2; D uncertain. Germline CDR1 is SGHTA and CDR2 is FQGNSA. With 3 bases removed from V and 1 base from J, the gap between germline ends came to 9 bases. The CDR3 consists of 14 residues. CDR3 coding DNA: TGTGCCAGCAGCTTGGCCCGGACCCAAGAGACCCAGTACTTC. It translates to CASSLARTQETQYF. The full variable domain, with the rest looked up from reference TRBV7-2 and TRBJ2-5, is GAGVSQSPSNKVTEKGKDVELRCDPISGHTALYWYRQSLGQGLEFLIYFQGNSAPDKSGLPSDRFSAERTGGSVSTLTIQRTQQEDSAVYLCASSLARTQETQYFGPGTRLLVL.

CDR3 loop: CASSSALAYRFAFF. The DNA for the CDR3 is TGTGCCAGCAGCTCCGCTCTGGCGTACCGTTTCGCTTTCTTT. The V and J genes are TRBV7-2 and TRBJ1-1; D is ambiguous. V was clipped by 4 bases and J by 11 bases, with 20 bases between them. The CDR3 extends over 14 amino acids. The germline gives CDR1 SGHTA, CDR2 FQGNSA.

V gene TRBV20-1 combines with J gene TRBJ2-7; D may be TRBD2 (6 bases). CDR1 is DFQATT and CDR2 is SNEGSKA in the germline V gene (reference sequence). The CDR3 length is 17 residues. V was trimmed by 1 base and J by 0 bases, leaving 19 bases between them. For the CDR3, the DNA is TGCAGTGCTAGAGCTACCACGCGGGGTTTAAGCTCCTACGAGCAGTACTTC. It specifies CSARATTRGLSSYEQYF.

This chain links TRBV18 with TRBJ1-1; D is unresolved. The CDR3 length is 13 residues. CDR1 KGHSH and CDR2 LQKENI come from the germline V gene. V was pared by 6 bases and J by 4 bases, with 12 bases between. In nucleotides, the CDR3 is TGTGCCAGCTCTACCTGGGGTAGCACTGAAGCTTTCTTT. The encoded protein is CASSTWGSTEAFF. The full variable domain, in which reference TRBV18 and TRBJ1-1 provide the parts outside the CDR3, is NAGVMQNPRHLVRRRGQEARLRCSPMKGHSHVYWYRQLPEEGLKFMVYLQKENIIDESGMPKERFSAEFPKEGPSILRIQQVVRGDSAAYFCASSTWGSTEAFFGQGTRLTVV.

This clonotype was detected ten times or more. The chain links TRBV5-1 to TRBJ1-3, with 8 bases matching TRBD1. The germline V gene encodes CDR1 SGHRS and CDR2 YFSETQ. This CDR3 comprises 14 residues. Trimming at V came to 4 bases and at J to 6 bases, leaving 6 bases not matched to a gene. The CDR3 DNA is TGCGCCAGCAGCCCGACAGGGGAAGAAAACACCATATATTTT. Its protein product is CASSPTGEENTIYF.

This clonotype has more than one count but fewer than ten. The chain recombines TRBV7-2 with TRBJ1-1, with unresolved D. CDR1 SGHTA and CDR2 FQGNSA come from the germline V gene. Trimming took 5 bases from V and 0 from J, leaving 13 bases between them. This CDR3 is built from 15 residues. In nucleotides, the CDR3 is TGTGCCAGCAGCGGGGTAGCAGCGGTGAACACTGAAGCTTTCTTT. This codes for CASSGVAAVNTEAFF.

The V and J genes are TRBV6-5 and TRBJ1-5, with a weak D call TRBD1 (6 bases). V was cut by 5 bases and J by 5 bases, with 13 bases left in between. The length of the CDR3 is 14 residues. Per germline, CDR1 MNHEY and CDR2 SVGAGI. For the CDR3, the DNA is TGTGCCAGCAGTGCTGTCGGACAGTATCAGCCCCAGCATTTT. Translating gives CASSAVGQYQPQHF.

Many counts were recorded for this clonotype. The rearrangement links TRBV7-8 to TRBJ2-3, with D possibly being TRBD1 (5 bases). Deletions cut 1 base from V and 6 bases from J, with 11 bases between. Looked up from germline, CDR1 is SGHVS and CDR2 is FQNEAQ. The CDR3 runs to 14 residues. The CDR3: CASSLGRDEDTQYF. The CDR3 nucleotides are TGTGCCAGCAGCTTAGGCAGGGATGAGGATACGCAGTATTTT.